Below, 8 T cell receptor beta chains from the same sample are listed, as sequenced in a study of T cell clonality in common variable immunodeficiency. Method: immunoSEQ multiplex PCR; TCRdb's copy keeps in-frame clones and lacks some. This sample has 50,000 or so clones, each found more than once. The specimen sequenced was peripheral blood mononuclear cells. The receptors shown here come from a person aged 18-70 years in good health.

This clone was counted ten times or more. The read is 3 residues too short to cover the CDR3 end, so that end is filled in from the germline J gene. The chain has TRBV6-2 or TRBV6-3 and TRBJ2-5; D call uncertain. Germline CDR1 is MNHEY and CDR2 is SVGEGT. V dropped 1 base and J dropped 2 bases, with 14 bases sitting between them. CDR3 length equals 16 residues. The CDR3 DNA, read in part, is TGTGCCAGCAGTTACTTTATTATGGCCCAACAAGAGACC. It is translated as CASSYFIMAQQET. The CDR3 as a whole reads CASSYFIMAQQETQYF.

In regard to this clone: Coverage ceases 3 residues before the CDR3 finishes, and the germline J gene fills in the end. The rearrangement uses TRBV19 and TRBJ2-3; D is unclear. Germline CDR1 and CDR2: LNHDA and SQIVND (reference sequence). V was trimmed by 4 bases and J by 2 bases, leaving 7 bases between them. The CDR3 totals 13 residues. CDR3 DNA, as far as it was read: TGTGCCAGTAGTAAGCCCTACACAGATACG. Residues: CASSKPYTDT. The full CDR3 protein is CASSKPYTDTQYF.

Notes on this clone: The read halts 3 residues ahead of the CDR3 end, with the missing end drawn from the germline J gene. The chain is built from TRBV7-9 and TRBJ2-4, with TRBD1 as a possible D gene (5 bases). There are 13 residues in the CDR3. In germline, CDR1 is SEHNR, CDR2 FQNEAQ (reference sequence). The CDR3 here is CASSLPTGYGQYF. Partial CDR3 DNA: TGTGCCAGCAGCTTACCTACAGGCTATGGT.

This clone has ten or more counts. The read is 3 residues too short to cover the CDR3 end, so that end is filled in from the germline J gene. The chain is built from TRBV30 and TRBJ1-2; 9 positions agree with TRBD1. Germline V gives CDR1 GTSNPN, CDR2 SVGIG (reference sequence). The CDR3 runs to 15 residues. The trim removed 5 bases at V and 5 bases at J, leaving 12 bases unmatched. The chain's CDR3 is CAWGDRDRDWYGYTF. CDR3 DNA, as far as it was read: TGTGCCTGGGGAGACCGGGACAGGGATTGGTATGGC.

Ten or more counts support this clone. CDR3 DNA (partial): TGCAGTGCTAGCACACAGGGTGAG. Amino acids: CSASTQGE. The CDR3 in full is CSASTQGEQFF. The chain carries TRBV20-1 and TRBJ2-1; TRBD1 might be the D (6 bases). With the read ending 3 residues before the CDR3 end, the germline J gene is used to fill in that end. The CDR3 spans 11 residues. With 3 bases removed from V and 9 bases from J, the gap between germline ends came to 9 bases. The germline CDR1 and CDR2 sequences are DFQATT and SNEGSKA (reference sequence).

This clone was observed a handful of times. The CDR3 sequence is CASSLGTGSQPQHF. CDR3 DNA, as far as it was read: TGTGCCAGCAGCTTAGGGACAGGGAGTCAGCCC. This chain connects TRBV7-8 to TRBJ1-5; 8 bases map to TRBD1. With the read ending 3 residues before the CDR3 end, the germline J gene is used to fill in that end. Losses at the gene ends were 1 base for V and 6 bases for J; bases not matched to a gene: 2. Per germline, CDR1 SGHVS and CDR2 FQNEAQ. There are 14 residues in the CDR3.

This clone has at least ten counts. The read ends 3 residues before the CDR3 terminus; that terminus is restored from the germline J gene. J is TRBJ2-7 and V is TRBV19; possible D gene TRBD1, 6 bases. CDR3 length: 14 residues. Germline loops: CDR1 LNHDA, CDR2 SQIVND (reference sequence). The germline V and J ends were trimmed by 3 bases and 1 base, with 10 bases remaining between them. CDR3 in amino acids: CASSIWDKSYEQYF. The CDR3 DNA, read in part, is TGTGCCAGTAGTATTTGGGACAAATCCTACGAG. The full variable domain, completed using reference TRBV19 and TRBJ2-7, is DGGITQSPKYLFRKEGQNVTLSCEQNLNHDAMYWYRQDPGQGLRLIYYSQIVNDFQKGDIAEGYSVSREKKESFPLTVTSAQKNPTAFYLCASSIWDKSYEQYFGPGTRLTVT.

This clone was counted many times. The CDR3 extends 3 residues past the end of the read, so its final part is completed from the germline J gene. The chain combines TRBV5-1 with TRBJ1-1; maybe TRBD1 (6 bases). The CDR3 spans 15 residues. Trimming removed 2 bases from V and 3 bases from J, with 14 bases in between. Germline CDR1 SGHRS, CDR2 YFSETQ. The part of the CDR3 DNA that was read is TGCGCCAGCAGCTTTGGGGGCATTCGGGACACTGAA. Its protein product is CASSFGGIRDTE. The full CDR3 sequence reads CASSFGGIRDTEAFF.